The rows below give T cell receptor beta chains drawn from one sample of a study of T cell changes during pregnancy in multiple sclerosis. Clones were read by immunoSEQ multiplex PCR, and TCRdb kept only the in-frame ones, dropping some. The sample shows over 55,000 clones, 92% of them seen only once. The sample here was peripheral blood, taken in the first trimester of pregnancy. The receptors here all came from a female donor with multiple sclerosis, enrolled in a pregnancy study. CDR3s include the opening cysteine and the closing phenylalanine or tryptophan. D genes are given only for firm matches. Expanded clones are given a class, and other clones once, few, many or no size at all.

NA	TRBJ2-7	NA	TRBV9	CASSVEAGATYEQYF	TGTGCCAGCAGCGTAGAGGCGGGGGCGACCTACGAGCAGTACTTC
NA	TRBJ2-1	TRBD2	TRBV19	CASSLAGGPYEQFF	TGTGCCAGTAGTCTAGCGGGAGGGCCTTATGAGCAGTTCTTC
NA	TRBJ1-1	NA	TRBV19	CASVGQTNTEAFF	TGTGCCAGTGTCGGACAGACGAACACTGAAGCTTTCTTT
NA	TRBJ2-2	TRBD2	TRBV5-1	CASSLVVLAGVLNTGELFF	TGCGCCAGCAGCTTGGTGGTTCTAGCGGGGGTTCTGAACACCGGGGAGCTGTTTTTT
NA	TRBJ1-3	NA	TRBV28	CASSSGGVPGNTIYF	TGTGCCAGCAGTTCGGGGGGGGTTCCAGGAAACACCATATATTTT
NA	TRBJ2-1	TRBD2	TRBV5-1	CASSLGTSGYNEQFF	TGCGCCAGCAGCTTGGGGACTAGCGGATACAATGAGCAGTTCTTC
NA	TRBJ2-7	TRBD2	TRBV28	CASSLKTSGRSGEQYF	TGTGCCAGCAGTTTGAAGACTAGCGGGAGGTCGGGCGAGCAGTACTTC
NA	TRBJ2-2	NA	TRBV5-4	CASSLELQTNTGELFF	TGTGCCAGCAGCTTGGAACTCCAAACGAACACCGGGGAGCTGTTTTTT
NA	TRBJ2-3	TRBD2	TRBV7-2	CASSFLAGGPLDTQYF	TGTGCCAGCAGCTTCCTAGCGGGAGGGCCGTTAGATACGCAGTATTTT
NA	TRBJ2-7	NA	TRBV4-2	CASSPTARDRSYEQYF	TGTGCCAGCAGCCCTACGGCGCGGGACCGATCCTACGAGCAGTACTTC
few	TRBJ1-1	NA	TRBV10-2	CASSESSRNYGEAFF	TGCGCCAGCAGTGAGTCGTCGAGGAACTACGGTGAAGCTTTCTTT
NA	TRBJ1-3	NA	TRBV18	CASSPLGNTIYF	TGTGCCAGCTCACCATTAGGAAACACCATATATTTT
once	TRBJ2-1	NA	TRBV18	CASSERDNEQFF	TGTGCCAGCTCCGAGAGAGACAATGAGCAGTTCTTC
NA	TRBJ1-1	NA	TRBV19	CASSPRGGWTEAFF	TGTGCCAGTAGTCCCAGGGGAGGGTGGACTGAAGCTTTCTTT
NA	TRBJ2-2	NA	TRBV6-4	CASSDSGGSNTGELFF	TGTGCCAGCAGTGACTCGGGCGGGTCTAACACCGGGGAGCTGTTTTTT
NA	TRBJ2-1	NA	TRBV28	CASSQTSRDYNEQFF	TGTGCCAGCAGCCAGACTAGTAGGGACTACAATGAGCAGTTCTTC
NA	TRBJ2-6	NA	TRBV13	CASSWRQHYSGANVLTF	TGTGCCAGCAGCTGGAGGCAGCACTACTCTGGGGCCAACGTCCTGACTTTC
NA	TRBJ2-7	NA	TRBV4-3	CASSQRVFYEQYF	TGCGCCAGCAGCCAACGGGTTTTCTACGAGCAGTACTTC
NA	TRBJ1-2	NA	TRBV2	CASTPTDYGYTF	TGTGCCAGCACCCCCACAGACTATGGCTACACCTTC
NA	TRBJ1-2	NA	TRBV4-1	CASSQEGGSYGYTF	TGCGCCAGCAGCCAAGAGGGGGGATCCTATGGCTACACCTTC
NA	TRBJ1-6	TRBD1	TRBV4-1	CASSQDKGALSSPLHF	TGCGCCAGCAGCCAAGATAAGGGGGCTTTAAGTTCACCCCTCCACTTT
NA	TRBJ1-1	NA	TRBV7-9	CASTVSGATTEAFF	TGTGCCAGCACAGTCTCAGGGGCTACAACTGAAGCTTTCTTT
NA	TRBJ2-1	NA	TRBV4-3	CASSQDGIAKSYNEQFF	TGCGCCAGCAGCCAAGATGGGATAGCGAAAAGTTACAATGAGCAGTTCTTC
NA	TRBJ1-2	NA	TRBV29-1	CSVRQASEVYTF	TGCAGCGTTCGACAGGCCTCAGAGGTCTACACCTTC
NA	TRBJ1-2	TRBD1	TRBV29-1	CSVADHRGHEYTF	TGCAGCGTGGCCGACCACAGGGGGCACGAGTACACCTTC
NA	TRBJ2-3	NA	TRBV7-2	CASSLYQRYTDTQYF	TGTGCCAGCAGCTTATACCAGCGGTACACAGATACGCAGTATTTT
NA	TRBJ1-5	NA	TRBV19	CASRGGTASNQPQHF	TGTGCCAGTAGGGGGGGGACCGCTAGCAATCAGCCCCAGCATTTT
NA	TRBJ2-7	NA	TRBV21-1	CASSNRLAGDYEQYF	TGTGCCAGCAGCAATCGACTAGCGGGAGACTACGAGCAGTACTTC
NA	TRBJ1-4	NA	TRBV9	CASSVEPSGEKLFF	TGTGCCAGCAGCGTAGAACCGAGCGGTGAAAAACTGTTTTTT
NA	TRBJ2-7	TRBD1	TRBV6-1	CASRPSTGAPYEQYF	TGTGCCAGCAGGCCATCGACAGGGGCCCCATACGAGCAGTACTTC
NA	TRBJ2-6	NA	TRBV6-4	CASSEEGESGANVLTF	TGTGCCAGCAGTGAGGAGGGCGAATCTGGGGCCAACGTCCTGACTTTC
few	TRBJ2-7	TRBD2	TRBV7-3	CASNFPAGGPGYEQYF	TGTGCCAGCAATTTTCCAGCGGGAGGGCCAGGGTACGAGCAGTACTTC
few	TRBJ1-3	NA	TRBV6-1	CATLDKSSGNTIYF	TGTGCCACCTTAGACAAGAGCTCTGGAAACACCATATATTTT
NA	TRBJ1-4	NA	TRBV15	CATSRVGDVEEKLFF	TGTGCCACCAGCAGAGTGGGAGACGTCGAAGAAAAACTGTTTTTT
NA	TRBJ2-2	TRBD1	TRBV2	CASSRDRVDTGELFF	TGTGCCAGCTCTCGGGACAGGGTGGACACCGGGGAGCTGTTTTTT
NA	TRBJ1-4	NA	TRBV5-1	CASSLWQGINEKLFF	TGCGCCAGCAGCTTGTGGCAGGGGATTAATGAAAAACTGTTTTTT
NA	TRBJ1-2	NA	TRBV15	CATSLGQNSDGYTF	TGTGCCACCAGCCTGGGACAAAATTCGGATGGCTACACCTTC
NA	TRBJ2-7	NA	TRBV7-9	CASSFSTDSYEQYF	TGTGCCAGCAGCTTCTCTACAGATTCCTACGAGCAGTACTTC
once	TRBJ2-2	NA	TRBV5-4	CASSPQTKTGELFF	TGTGCCAGCAGCCCTCAGACAAAAACCGGGGAGCTGTTTTTT
NA	TRBJ2-1	NA	TRBV9	CASSPTKERYEQFF	TGTGCCAGCAGCCCGACTAAGGAAAGGTATGAGCAGTTCTTC
NA	TRBJ2-2	TRBD2	TRBV9	CASSVDPSGSLKSGELFF	TGTGCCAGCAGCGTAGATCCTAGCGGGAGTCTTAAATCCGGGGAGCTGTTTTTT
NA	TRBJ2-5	TRBD2	TRBV13	CASSLKVAGFGETQYF	TGTGCCAGCAGCTTAAAGGTAGCGGGATTCGGAGAGACCCAGTACTTC
NA	TRBJ2-4	NA	TRBV30	CAWSDSPGRAKNIQYF	TGTGCCTGGAGTGACTCGCCAGGGAGGGCCAAAAACATTCAGTACTTC
NA	TRBJ1-1	NA	TRBV20-1	CSARFHSEAFF	TGCAGTGCTAGATTCCACAGTGAAGCTTTCTTT
NA	TRBJ2-5	TRBD2	TRBV27	CASARGTSGGQETQYF	TGTGCCAGCGCACGAGGGACTAGCGGGGGCCAAGAGACCCAGTACTTC
NA	TRBJ2-7	TRBD2	TRBV29-1	CSVVLTSGGYEQYF	TGCAGCGTTGTCCTGACTAGCGGGGGCTACGAGCAGTACTTC
NA	TRBJ2-7	NA	TRBV27	CASSSQLSLPSYEQYF	TGTGCCAGCAGTTCCCAACTTTCCTTACCATCCTACGAGCAGTACTTC
NA	TRBJ2-3	TRBD1	TRBV7-6	CASSLTGGTDTQYF	TGTGCCAGCAGCTTAACAGGGGGCACAGATACGCAGTATTTT
NA	TRBJ2-5	TRBD1	TRBV7-6	CASSSTGGRETQYF	TGTGCCAGCAGCTCGACAGGGGGACGGGAGACCCAGTACTTC
NA	TRBJ2-1	NA	TRBV6-5	CASSTGFEQFF	TGTGCCAGCAGTACAGGATTTGAGCAGTTCTTC
NA	TRBJ2-3	TRBD2	TRBV19	CASSIAGGGTDTQYF	TGTGCCAGTAGTATTGCGGGAGGGGGTACAGATACGCAGTATTTT
NA	TRBJ1-5	TRBD1	TRBV5-1	CASSEGDRGFSQPQHF	TGCGCCAGCAGCGAAGGGGACAGGGGGTTCAGCCAGCCCCAGCATTTT
NA	TRBJ2-6	TRBD2	TRBV27	CASSYIAGGYGANVLTF	TGTGCCAGCAGCTACATAGCGGGCGGATATGGGGCCAACGTCCTGACTTTC
NA	TRBJ2-7	TRBD1	TRBV7-3	CASSSPRSGQAYEQYF	TGTGCCAGCAGCTCACCACGTTCGGGACAGGCCTACGAGCAGTACTTC
NA	TRBJ2-2	TRBD2	TRBV28	CASPRLAGAGELFF	TGTGCCAGCCCGCGACTAGCGGGGGCCGGGGAGCTGTTTTTT
NA	TRBJ2-3	TRBD1	TRBV4-2	CASSQDPDRGDTQYF	TGTGCCAGCAGCCAAGATCCGGACAGGGGAGATACGCAGTATTTT
NA	TRBJ2-2	NA	TRBV7-2	CASSPPLGPTTGELFF	TGTGCCAGCAGCCCACCTTTGGGGCCCACCACCGGGGAGCTGTTTTTT
NA	TRBJ2-4	TRBD1	TRBV4-3	CASSQDRGGQTKNIQYF	TGCGCCAGCAGCCAAGACCGAGGGGGCCAAACCAAAAACATTCAGTACTTC
NA	TRBJ1-3	TRBD1	TRBV19	CASSWDRERNTIYF	TGTGCCAGTAGTTGGGACAGGGAAAGAAACACCATATATTTT